These 29 T cell receptor beta chains share one sample of origin, sequenced in a study of OX40 agonist ivuxolimab in advanced cancers. TCRdb's table, derived via immunoSEQ multiplex PCR, lists solely in-frame clones and lacks some. This sample has approximately 50,000 clones, with around nine tenths found just once. Sequenced material: CD4+ or CD8+ T cells sorted from blood, taken in a trial of the OX40 agonist ivuxolimab. These receptors all stem from an adult with an advanced solid tumor such as melanoma, head and neck, liver or kidney cancer.

CDR3 DNA sequence: TGTGCCAGCAGTGAAGGTGAAGTTCAGTACTTC. Translated: CASSEGEVQYF. The J gene is TRBJ2-4, the V gene TRBV6-1; no clear D gene. The V end was cut by 1 base, the J end by 11 bases, with 6 bases between. This CDR3 has 11 amino acids. Germline CDR1 and CDR2: MNHNS and SASEGT.

The sample holds one count of this clone. The chain has TRBV6-5 and TRBJ1-2; D remains ambiguous. The ends were cut back, 11 bases at V and 8 bases at J, with 21 bases in the middle. CDR1 and CDR2 from the germline V gene are MNHEY and SVGAGI. The CDR3 spans 13 residues. The DNA for the CDR3 is TGTGCCGGAAATAAGTCCCTCGGCCTCGGCTACACCTTC. Amino acid sequence: CAGNKSLGLGYTF.

A note on this clone: A read error may account for a junction end that differs from germline. The chain couples TRBV7-7 to TRBJ2-5, with D maybe TRBD2 (6 bases). Germline V gene lookup returns CDR1 SSHAT and CDR2 FNYEAQ (reference sequence). The CDR3 sequence is 12 residues long. CDR3 loop: CASSLAPRGKYF. The CDR3 nucleotides read TGTGCTAGCAGCTTAGCGCCCCGGGGGAAGTACTTC.

This chain joins TRBV19 and TRBJ2-7; TRBD2 matches 7 bases. J lost 5 bases, V lost 2 bases, and 12 bases had no gene match. Germline CDR1 and CDR2: LNHDA and SQIVND (reference sequence). This CDR3 spans 16 amino acids. The CDR3 here is CASSISYLAAGNEQYF. The DNA of the CDR3 is TGTGCCAGTAGTATAAGTTATCTAGCGGCAGGGAACGAGCAGTACTTC.

The chain joins TRBV18 to TRBJ1-4, with 9 bases that match TRBD1. The CDR3 is 15 residues long. CDR1 is KGHSH, CDR2 LQKENI, per germline. The ends lost 6 bases at V and 7 bases at J; junction bases unmatched: 9. The CDR3 region is CASSPTWGQGEKLFF. Written as DNA, the CDR3 is TGTGCCAGCTCGCCAACGTGGGGACAGGGTGAAAAACTGTTTTTT.

The chain joins TRBV7-8 to TRBJ2-5; possibly TRBD2 for D (6 bases). Germline CDR1 SGHVS, CDR2 FQNEAQ. V lost 6 bases and J lost 5, with 22 bases in between. The CDR3 totals 16 residues. The CDR3 nucleotides read TGTGCCAGCAGAGTCCTTTTGGGGGGAATTGGGGAGACCCAGTACTTC. It codes for CASRVLLGGIGETQYF.

This rearrangement joins TRBV5-4 to TRBJ2-1, with no clear D. Trimming took 4 bases from V and 7 from J, leaving 18 bases between them. The CDR3 is 15 amino acids. Germline loops: CDR1 SGHNT, CDR2 YYREEE (reference sequence). CDR3 sequence (DNA): TGTGCCAGCAGCCCCCCCCAGGAGAAGATAAATGAGCAGTTCTTC. This encodes CASSPPQEKINEQFF.

This clone was observed once. This chain uses TRBV7-6 with TRBJ2-4, with 7 bases aligning to TRBD2. The trim removed 4 bases at V and 6 bases at J, leaving 6 bases unmatched. Germline-derived CDR1 and CDR2 are SGHVS and FNYEAQ. The CDR3 runs 14 residues. The CDR3 is CASSSGTIPNIQYF. In nucleotides, the CDR3 is TGTGCCAGCAGCTCCGGGACTATCCCAAACATTCAGTACTTC.

The V gene is TRBV30, the J gene TRBJ2-2; D uncertain. This CDR3 comprises 12 residues. Deletions cut 1 base from V and 6 bases from J, with 6 bases between. CDR1 and CDR2 from the germline V gene are GTSNPN and SVGIG (reference sequence). The CDR3, as DNA: TGTGCCTGGAGTGGTAGGGCCGGGGAGCTGTTTTTT. Its protein product is CAWSGRAGELFF.

The chain uses TRBV7-9 and TRBJ2-2; D is unclear. The CDR3 is 13 amino acids. Trimming left V 10 bases short and J 6 bases short, with 15 bases between. The germline CDR1 and CDR2 sequences are SEHNR and FQNEAQ (reference sequence). The CDR3 DNA reads as TGTGCCATCCAGCGTAGTGGATCCGGGGAGCTGTTTTTT. This encodes CAIQRSGSGELFF.

This chain connects TRBV30 to TRBJ1-2; D call uncertain. The CDR3 covers 13 residues. Germline CDR1 is GTSNPN and CDR2 is SVGIG (reference sequence). Trimming took off 0 bases at V and 8 bases at J, with 13 bases between the two ends. CDR3 DNA: TGTGCCTGGAGTGTACAGTGGAGTGACGGCTACACCTTC. Residues: CAWSVQWSDGYTF.

The chain has TRBV11-2 and TRBJ1-2; D is possibly TRBD1 (6 bases). Trimming pared 5 bases from V and 7 bases from J, leaving 20 bases between. The CDR3 sequence is 15 residues long. CDR1 is SGHAT and CDR2 is FQNNGV in the germline V gene. CDR3 nucleotide sequence: TGTGCCAGCAGCCCGCAGGGGACTCACGGCGGTGGCTACACCTTC. Translating gives CASSPQGTHGGGYTF.

J is TRBJ1-2 and V is TRBV18; 8 positions agree with TRBD1. V dropped 0 bases and J dropped 8; count of bases not matched to a gene: 11. CDR1 is KGHSH, CDR2 LQKENI, per germline. The CDR3 consists of 16 residues. The CDR3 nucleotides are TGTGCCAGCTCACCACCATCCAGGCAGGGGGCAGGAGGCTACACCTTC. This codes for CASSPPSRQGAGGYTF. The whole variable domain, remainder taken from reference TRBV18 and TRBJ1-2, is NAGVMQNPRHLVRRRGQEARLRCSPMKGHSHVYWYRQLPEEGLKFMVYLQKENIIDESGMPKERFSAEFPKEGPSILRIQQVVRGDSAAYFCASSPPSRQGAGGYTFGSGTRLTVV.

The rearrangement links TRBV7-2 to TRBJ1-2; D is undetermined. This CDR3 spans 11 amino acids. Germline V lookup: CDR1 SGHTA, CDR2 FQGNSA. V gave up 1 base and J gave up 7 bases, with 4 bases separating them. In nucleotides, the CDR3 is TGTGCCAGCAGCTTAGGGGCTGGCTACACCTTC. As protein: CASSLGAGYTF.

This chain links TRBV5-1 with TRBJ1-6; weak D call: TRBD1 (6 bases). V was trimmed by 0 bases and J by 5 bases, leaving 9 bases between them. This CDR3 contains 15 residues. From germline, CDR1 is SGHRS and CDR2 YFSETQ. The CDR3 region has the DNA TGCGCCAGCAGCTTGGCCACAGGGAATAATTCACCCCTCCACTTT. This gives the protein CASSLATGNNSPLHF.

The chain recombines TRBV19 with TRBJ1-1; weak D call: TRBD1 (5 bases). Trimming stripped 3 bases from V and 5 bases from J, with 13 bases between. CDR1 and CDR2 (germline): LNHDA, SQIVND (reference sequence). The length of the CDR3 is 14 residues. The CDR3 sequence: CASSIVGGETEAFF. The CDR3 DNA reads as TGTGCCAGTAGTATCGTCGGGGGGGAGACTGAAGCTTTCTTT.

This clone has only a few counts. This chain joins TRBV5-5 and TRBJ1-1; D possibly corresponds to TRBD1 (5 bases). The CDR3 covers 14 residues. The germline V and J ends were trimmed by 4 bases and 1 base, with 11 bases remaining between them. Looked up from germline, CDR1 is SGHKS and CDR2 is YYEKEE (reference sequence). The CDR3 coding sequence is TGTGCCAGCAGCCGCGACGGGGCGAACACTGAAGCTTTCTTT. Translated: CASSRDGANTEAFF.

The chain recombines TRBV30 with TRBJ2-4, with 7 bases matching TRBD1. Per the germline V gene, CDR1 is GTSNPN and CDR2 is SVGIG (reference sequence). The CDR3 contains 13 residues. V shed 4 bases and J 7 bases; nucleotides not matched to a gene: 7. CDR3 sequence (DNA): TGTGCCTGGACTAGACAGGGAGTGAACATTCAGTACTTC. As protein: CAWTRQGVNIQYF.

V usage is TRBV2 and J usage is TRBJ2-3; the D call may be TRBD1 or TRBD2 (5 bases each). The CDR3 runs 15 residues. The germline gives CDR1 SNHLY, CDR2 FYNNEI. The ends were cut back, 8 bases at V and 5 bases at J, with 20 bases in the middle. DNA of the CDR3: TGTGCCAGCGGGAGACAAGAGGGGTTGGGAGATACGCAGTATTTT. Translated, it gives CASGRQEGLGDTQYF.

The genes are TRBV14 and TRBJ2-5; D may be TRBD2 (6 bases). The CDR3 has 13 amino acids. Germline CDR1 reads SGHDN; CDR2 reads FVKESK. Trimming removed 5 bases from V and 7 bases from J, with 14 bases in between. The CDR3 DNA follows: TGTGCCAGCAGCTTTCTTCCGCGGGGGACCCAGTACTTC. This encodes CASSFLPRGTQYF.

A few counts support this clone. The chain uses TRBV30 and TRBJ1-2, with 7 bases fitting TRBD1. J lost 5 bases, V lost 5 bases, and 2 bases had no gene match. CDR1 and CDR2 (germline): GTSNPN, SVGIG (reference sequence). The CDR3 sequence is 11 residues long. The CDR3 bases are TGTGCCTGGTCGACAGGGTATGGCTACACCTTC. Its translation is CAWSTGYGYTF.

This clone appeared once. This rearrangement joins TRBV11-3 to TRBJ2-5; D unresolved. CDR3 length: 13 amino acids. V was cut by 4 bases and J by 1 base, with 7 bases left in between. Germline assignment: CDR1 SGHNT and CDR2 YENEEA. The CDR3 sequence is CASSSSGQETQYF. CDR3 bases: TGTGCCAGCAGCTCGTCGGGCCAAGAGACCCAGTACTTC.

This clone was found once. V usage is TRBV28 and J usage is TRBJ1-1; 10 bases are shared with TRBD1. The CDR3 length is 19 residues. The germline CDR1 and CDR2 sequences are MDHEN and SYDVKM. The J segment lost 1 base and the V segment lost 0 bases, leaving 11 bases of the junction unmatched. The CDR3 nucleotides are TGTGCCAGCAGTTTATGGGGACCGCGACAGGGGGCGAGGAACACTGAAGCTTTCTTT. Amino acid sequence: CASSLWGPRQGARNTEAFF. Combining the CDR3 with reference TRBV28 and TRBJ1-1 gives the whole variable domain DVKVTQSSRYLVKRTGEKVFLECVQDMDHENMFWYRQDPGLGLRLIYFSYDVKMKEKGDIPEGYSVSREKKERFSLILESASTNQTSMYLCASSLWGPRQGARNTEAFFGQGTRLTVV.

The V call is TRBV28, the J call TRBJ1-2; D ambiguous. The CDR3 covers 11 residues. The V gene lost 2 bases and the J gene lost 7 bases, with 5 bases spanning the gap. In germline, CDR1 is MDHEN, CDR2 SYDVKM. CDR3 in amino acids: CASSLNAGYTF. CDR3 DNA sequence: TGTGCCAGCAGTTTAAATGCTGGCTACACCTTC.

With respect to this clone: One end of the junction does not line up with germline, which may come from a read error. The chain joins TRBV6-8 to TRBJ1-2, with TRBD1 identical over 9 bases. Germline CDR1 reads MNHGY; CDR2 reads SAAAGT. CDR3 length equals 13 residues. CDR3 DNA: TGTGCCAGCAGTTACTCTTGGGACAGGGCGGTTCACTTC. Amino acid sequence: CASSYSWDRAVHF.

This chain uses TRBV5-1 with TRBJ2-7; D may be TRBD2 (6 bases). The CDR3 loop spans 18 amino acids. Germline-derived CDR1 and CDR2 are SGHRS and YFSETQ. V gave up 0 bases and J gave up 0 bases, with 19 bases separating them. CDR3 in DNA: TGCGCCAGCAGCTTGGACTCCGTTGGGGGGACCGTCTCCTACGAGCAGTACTTC. As protein: CASSLDSVGGTVSYEQYF.

This chain connects TRBV5-1 to TRBJ2-3; the D gene is possibly TRBD2 (7 bases). CDR1 and CDR2 from the germline V gene are SGHRS and YFSETQ. CDR3 size: 16 residues. Trimming shortened V by 1 base and J by 4 bases, and 16 bases separated the two germline ends. The CDR3 loop reads CASSLLAGEGADTQYF. CDR3 in DNA: TGCGCCAGCAGCTTGCTTGCGGGGGAGGGGGCAGATACGCAGTATTTT. Complete variable domain (other parts from reference TRBV5-1 and TRBJ2-3): KAGVTQTPRYLIKTRGQQVTLSCSPISGHRSVSWYQQTPGQGLQFLFEYFSETQRNKGNFPGRFSGRQFSNSRSEMNVSTLELGDSALYLCASSLLAGEGADTQYFGPGTRLTVL.

DNA of the CDR3: TGTGCCAGTAGTATGAATAGAAACTATGGCTACACCTTC. Protein product: CASSMNRNYGYTF. This chain connects TRBV19 to TRBJ1-2; D gene unclear. Germline values: CDR1 LNHDA, CDR2 SQIVND (reference sequence). There are 13 residues in the CDR3. V lost 3 bases and J 2 bases, leaving 7 bases between the germline ends.

The chain recombines TRBV27 with TRBJ1-2; D gene ambiguous. Germline CDR1 MNHEY, CDR2 SMNVEV (reference sequence). The CDR3 contains 17 residues. V lost 6 bases to trimming and J lost 8 bases, with 28 bases between them. CDR3 sequence: CASSPWSRADQLIGYTF. The CDR3 DNA follows: TGTGCCAGCAGCCCTTGGTCCCGGGCAGACCAGCTGATCGGCTACACCTTC.